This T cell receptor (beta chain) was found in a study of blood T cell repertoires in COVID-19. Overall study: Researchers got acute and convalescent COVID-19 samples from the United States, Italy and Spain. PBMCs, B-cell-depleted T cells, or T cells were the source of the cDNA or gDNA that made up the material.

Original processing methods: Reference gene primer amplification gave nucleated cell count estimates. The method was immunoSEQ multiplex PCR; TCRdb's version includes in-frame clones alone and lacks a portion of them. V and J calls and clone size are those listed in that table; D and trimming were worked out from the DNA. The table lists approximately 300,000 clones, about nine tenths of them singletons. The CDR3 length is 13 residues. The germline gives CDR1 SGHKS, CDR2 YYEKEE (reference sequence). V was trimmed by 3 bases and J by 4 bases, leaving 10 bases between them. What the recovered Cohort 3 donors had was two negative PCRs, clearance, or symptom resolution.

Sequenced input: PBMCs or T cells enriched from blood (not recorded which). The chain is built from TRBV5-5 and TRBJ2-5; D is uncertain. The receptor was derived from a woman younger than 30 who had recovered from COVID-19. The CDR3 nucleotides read TGTGCCAGCAGCTCCCGGGTCTTAGAGACCCAGTACTTC. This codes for CASSSRVLETQYF.